This TCR beta chain was sequenced during a study of identifying expanded T cells in peripheral blood (dated by TCRdb to 2018 to 2020). Background for the entire study: Four technical replicates, made by sequencing separate aliquots from the same pool of genomic DNA, were compared pairwise. What the authors observed across the whole study: Both the number of clones called differentially abundant and the false-positive rate were significantly reduced by the beta-binomial model across all healthy-donor time intervals. For all healthy donors, the variance in clone template counts between two-week samples rose significantly as total template count increased. The authors expected that over much longer intervals, such as months to years, biological variance in healthy repertoires might increase even further. Between technical replicates the binomial model flagged approximately 1.2 differentially abundant clones, whereas over roughly 2 weeks the binomial model flagged about 16.4 and over approximately four weeks about 19.

The CDR1 and CDR2 encoded by the germline V gene are SGDLS and YYNGEE. Compared with germline, V lacks 1 base and J lacks 2 bases; bases without a gene match: 7. The CDR3 has 16 amino acids, counting the end cysteine and phenylalanine. The retained sequence is limited to the CDR3, 48 bases, with the frame set at the first base. TCRbeta CDR3 regions were profiled with the immunoSEQ Assay using bias-controlled multiplex PCR amplification of genomic DNA. Per the source publication's procedure: The absolute abundance of each unique TCRbeta CDR3 region was quantified after sequences were collapsed and filtered. Two models were used to test differential abundance: a binomial model (Fisher-equivalent) and a beta-binomial model that adds time-dependent variance fitted from healthy donors. Any clone with fewer than 5 combined templates was excluded, and a clone was called differentially abundant if its Benjamini-Hochberg FDR was below 0.01. Beta-binomial variance was modeled as a function of total template count across the two samples using the form v = (b*log(k)+a)^2. This is the immuneACCESS table as TCRdb keeps it, with only in-frame sequences that have V and J called. A part of the clones is gone; compared with another copy, unresolved V genes explain less than half, and the rest is unexplained. Clone size and the V and J calls come from that table; the DNA yielded D and trimming. The sample includes around 100,000 clones, with 88% observed a single time. Roughly 6% of the sample rests with the top ten.

On this clone: Its recognized antigen is unknown. One base away there is no much larger clone; base qualities are not given.

During the collection period, no infections or other immune events were recorded for the healthy donors. Time-dependent variance in a beta-binomial model of T-cell clone differential abundance was calibrated using healthy-donor blood repertoires as a training cohort. There were some ten healthy donors in the training cohort, of whom 3 were female and 7 were male. The donors were between roughly 29 and 70 years old, with an average age of about 40 years. Obtained from a commercial supplier, whole blood was collected from each healthy donor at three time points set around 2 weeks apart. For immunosequencing, genomic DNA was extracted from unsorted whole blood.

This sequence uses TRBV9 and TRBJ2-3; 7 bases in between match TRBD2. Sequenced input: blood. The origin of this receptor is a person aged 18-69 years in good health. CDR3 reads: CASSVSGVGTTDTQYF. In nucleotides, the sequence is TGTGCCAGCAGCGTAAGCGGGGTGGGGACCACAGATACGCAGTATTTT.